This entry lists 3 T cell receptor beta chains sequenced from one sample in a study of shared clonotypes between healthy human individuals. Libraries were prepared by immunoSEQ multiplex PCR; TCRdb keeps only in-frame clonotypes and omits some of them. This sample carries about 1.5 million clones, under 99% of them seen once, and the ten largest clones take about 0.4%. Material for sequencing was naive CD4+ T cells sorted from blood. Described subset: CD45RA+ positively selected. The receptors here all came from a man between 25 and 39 years old in good health.

This chain joins TRBV7-6 and TRBJ2-1; 8 bases are shared with TRBD2. This CDR3 has 19 amino acids. V dropped 2 bases and J dropped 6; count of bases not matched to a gene: 18. Looked up from germline, CDR1 is SGHVS and CDR2 is FNYEAQ. The CDR3 nucleotides are TGTGCCAGCAGCTTATACCACGCGGGTAGCGGGACCTATTTCAATGAGCAGTTCTTC. Amino acid sequence: CASSLYHAGSGTYFNEQFF.

The gene calls are TRBV28 and TRBJ2-1; D unclear. With 2 bases removed from V and 9 bases from J, the gap between germline ends came to 8 bases. This CDR3 is 12 amino acids long. Germline V CDR1 and CDR2: MDHEN, SYDVKM. CDR3 coding DNA: TGTGCCAGCAGTTTACCCGGCAGTGAGCAGTTCTTC. The encoded protein is CASSLPGSEQFF.

The DNA of the CDR3 is TGTGCCAGCAGCTTAGAGGGACGGATCTATGGCTACACCTTC. Translating it yields CASSLEGRIYGYTF. This chain links TRBV7-6 with TRBJ1-2, with D perhaps TRBD1 (5 bases). V lost 1 base and J lost 4, with 10 bases in between. The CDR3 is 14 amino acids. CDR1 and CDR2 (germline): SGHVS, FNYEAQ.